The clone carrying this T cell receptor (beta chain) was detected a few times. These data are taken from a study of glioma-infiltrating T cells. Using RNA template, CDR3s of TCR alpha and beta were amplified with iRepertoire arm-PCR. Via MiXCR, TCRdb re-called the multiplex PCR reads, giving one row per CDR3 protein. The table has over 130,000 distinct CDR3 sequences, 35% to 50% seen once. J was trimmed by 7 bases and V by 4 bases; bases with no gene match: 9. This CDR3 region has 16 residues. The sample consisted of glioma tissue, nonneoplastic brain tissue, or PBMCs (not recorded which). The chain combines TRBV12-3 or TRBV12-4 with TRBJ2-7; 14 bases are shared with TRBD2. The receptor was derived from a human donor with low-grade glioma or glioblastoma, undergoing nonglioma brain surgery, or in good health (not recorded which). The CDR3 loop is CASSSPGTSGRDEQYF. Here the CDR3 DNA reads TGTGCCAGCAGTTCCCCGGGGACTAGCGGGAGAGATGAGCAGTACTTC.